The T cell receptor beta chain described here comes from a study of OX40 agonist ivuxolimab in advanced cancers. General study points: Among expanded peripheral T cells, antigen specificity went undetermined.

The count of this clone is one. Its specificity is unknown. Sequencing was performed with immunoSEQ multiplex PCR; in TCRdb, only in-frame clones are kept and a portion is missing. The sample lists 45,000 to 65,000 clones; about 90% were seen once. The sequenced sample was CD4+ or CD8+ T cells sorted from blood, obtained in a trial of the OX40 agonist ivuxolimab. The TCR originated in an adult with an advanced solid tumor such as melanoma, head and neck, liver or kidney cancer.

The CDR3 bases are TGTGCCAGCAGTACAGGGTTCTATGGCTACACCTTC. Translating gives CASSTGFYGYTF. The gene calls are TRBV28 and TRBJ1-2, with D perhaps TRBD1 (6 bases). Per the germline V gene, CDR1 is MDHEN and CDR2 is SYDVKM. The CDR3 length is 12 residues. Trimming took off 5 bases at V and 4 bases at J, with 8 bases between the two ends.